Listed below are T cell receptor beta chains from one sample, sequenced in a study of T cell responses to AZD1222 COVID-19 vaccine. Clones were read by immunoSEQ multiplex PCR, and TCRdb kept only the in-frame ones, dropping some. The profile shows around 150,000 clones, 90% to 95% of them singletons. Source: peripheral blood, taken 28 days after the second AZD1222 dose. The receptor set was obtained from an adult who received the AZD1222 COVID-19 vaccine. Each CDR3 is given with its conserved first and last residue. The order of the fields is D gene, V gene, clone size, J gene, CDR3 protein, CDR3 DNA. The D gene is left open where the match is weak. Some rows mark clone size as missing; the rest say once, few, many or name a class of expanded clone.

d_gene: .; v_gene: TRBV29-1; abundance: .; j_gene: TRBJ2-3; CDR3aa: CSVVTGFPDTQYF; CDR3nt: TGCAGCGTTGTAACAGGGTTCCCAGATACGCAGTATTTT
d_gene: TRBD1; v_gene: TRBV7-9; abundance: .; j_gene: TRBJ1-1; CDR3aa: CASSLVVAGGHPGAEAFF; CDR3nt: TGTGCCAGCAGCTTAGTGGTGGCAGGGGGTCACCCTGGGGCTGAAGCTTTCTTT
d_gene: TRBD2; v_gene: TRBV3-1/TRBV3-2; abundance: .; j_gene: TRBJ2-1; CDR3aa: CASSQLSGGKYNEQFF; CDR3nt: TGTGCCAGCAGCCAACTTAGCGGGGGAAAATACAATGAGCAGTTCTTC
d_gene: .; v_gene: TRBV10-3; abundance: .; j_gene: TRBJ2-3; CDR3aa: CAISDSGSTDTQYF; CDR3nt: TGTGCCATCAGTGACTCCGGTAGCACAGATACGCAGTATTTT
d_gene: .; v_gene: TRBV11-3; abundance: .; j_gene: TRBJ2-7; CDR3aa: CASSRRGDAYEQYF; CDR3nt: TGTGCCAGCAGCCGCCGTGGGGATGCCTACGAGCAGTACTTC
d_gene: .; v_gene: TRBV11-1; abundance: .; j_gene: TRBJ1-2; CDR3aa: CASSLGPSGYTF; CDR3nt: TGTGCCAGCAGCTTAGGCCCAAGTGGCTACACCTTC
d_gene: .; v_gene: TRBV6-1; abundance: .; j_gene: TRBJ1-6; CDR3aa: CASSEETGRNSPLHF; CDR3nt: TGTGCCAGCAGTGAGGAAACAGGGCGGAATTCACCCCTCCACTTT
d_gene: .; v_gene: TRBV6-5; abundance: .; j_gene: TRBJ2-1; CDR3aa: CASYQTTDNEQFF; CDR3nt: TGTGCCAGTTACCAGACTACTGACAATGAGCAGTTCTTC
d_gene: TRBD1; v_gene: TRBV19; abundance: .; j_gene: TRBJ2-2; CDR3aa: CASRPTGPGELFF; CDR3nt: TGTGCCAGTAGGCCGACAGGGCCCGGGGAGCTGTTTTTT
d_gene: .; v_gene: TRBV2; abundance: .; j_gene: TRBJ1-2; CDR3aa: CASRGRSAYGYTF; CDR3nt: TGTGCCAGCAGAGGGAGGTCGGCCTATGGCTACACCTTC
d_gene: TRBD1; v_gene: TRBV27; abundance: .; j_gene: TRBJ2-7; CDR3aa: CASSPGTGLGGQYF; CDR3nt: TGTGCCAGCAGTCCGGGGACAGGTCTAGGCGGGCAGTACTTC
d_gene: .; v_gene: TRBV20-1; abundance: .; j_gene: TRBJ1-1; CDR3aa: CSGWGTEAFF; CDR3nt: TGCAGTGGTTGGGGCACTGAAGCTTTCTTT
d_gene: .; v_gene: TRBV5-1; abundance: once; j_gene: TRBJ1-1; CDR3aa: CASSRRTENTEAFF; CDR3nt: TGCGCCAGCAGCCGACGGACAGAGAACACTGAAGCTTTCTTT
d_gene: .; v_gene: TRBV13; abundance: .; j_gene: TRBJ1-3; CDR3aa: CASSGGGSGNTIYF; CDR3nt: TGTGCCAGCAGCGGAGGGGGTTCTGGAAACACCATATATTTT
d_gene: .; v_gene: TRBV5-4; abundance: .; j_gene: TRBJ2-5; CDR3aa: CASSSRSGAGETQYF; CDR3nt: TGTGCCAGCAGCTCGCGATCGGGGGCGGGGGAGACCCAGTACTTC
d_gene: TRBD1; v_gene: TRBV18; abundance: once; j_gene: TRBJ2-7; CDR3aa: CASSHRDRDGEQYF; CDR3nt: TGTGCCAGCTCGCACCGGGACAGGGACGGCGAGCAGTACTTC
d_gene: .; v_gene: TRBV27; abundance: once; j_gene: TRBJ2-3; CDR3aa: CASSLLVDNTDTQYF; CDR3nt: TGTGCCAGCAGTTTATTGGTAGACAACACAGATACGCAGTATTTT
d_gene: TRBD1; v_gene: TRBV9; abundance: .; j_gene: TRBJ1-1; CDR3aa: CASSPRDRREEAFF; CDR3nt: TGTGCCAGCAGCCCTCGGGACAGGCGAGAAGAAGCTTTCTTT
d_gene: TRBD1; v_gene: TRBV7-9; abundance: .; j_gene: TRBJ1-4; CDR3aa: CASSSPMGGQGVRNEKLFF; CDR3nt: TGTGCCAGCAGCTCCCCCATGGGGGGACAGGGGGTCAGAAATGAAAAACTGTTTTTT
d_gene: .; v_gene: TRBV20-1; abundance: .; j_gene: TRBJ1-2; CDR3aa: CSASRLYNYGYTF; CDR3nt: TGCAGTGCTAGTAGGCTCTACAACTATGGCTACACCTTC
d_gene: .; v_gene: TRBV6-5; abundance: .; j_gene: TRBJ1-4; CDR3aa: CASSYSPGLGKLFF; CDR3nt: TGTGCCAGCAGTTACTCGCCCGGGCTGGGAAAACTGTTTTTT
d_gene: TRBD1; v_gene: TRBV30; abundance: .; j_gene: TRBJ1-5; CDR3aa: CAWGQVDQPQHF; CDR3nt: TGTGCCTGGGGACAGGTAGATCAGCCCCAGCATTTT
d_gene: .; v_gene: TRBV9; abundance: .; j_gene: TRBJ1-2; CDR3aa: CASSLTPSRVYGYTF; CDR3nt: TGTGCCAGCAGCCTTACCCCTTCCCGGGTATATGGCTACACCTTC
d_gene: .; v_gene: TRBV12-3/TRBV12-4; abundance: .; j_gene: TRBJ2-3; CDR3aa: CATSPLPDTQYF; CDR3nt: TGTGCCACCTCACCCCTGCCAGATACGCAGTATTTT